One sample yielded the 29 T cell receptor beta chains listed below, sequenced in a study of blood T cell repertoires in COVID-19. The data were produced by immunoSEQ multiplex PCR, yet TCRdb's version contains in-frame clones alone and is incomplete. Altogether some 150,000 clones are present, roughly 80% being singletons, with the ten largest covering approximately 9.1%. Sequencing was done on a sample of peripheral blood. The receptors stem from a woman aged 65 to 85 with acute or convalescent COVID-19.

V gene TRBV11-2 combines with J gene TRBJ2-2; D unresolved. Germline values: CDR1 SGHAT, CDR2 FQNNGV. The ends were cut back, 1 base at V and 4 bases at J, with 13 bases in the middle. The CDR3 is 16 amino acids. The CDR3 sequence: CASSLVSGGFTGELFF. As DNA, the CDR3 is TGTGCCAGCAGCTTAGTATCGGGTGGGTTCACCGGGGAGCTGTTTTTT.

This clone was recorded only once. The chain is built from TRBV12-3 or TRBV12-4 and TRBJ2-2, with unresolved D. The CDR3 loop spans 13 amino acids. Trimming stripped 6 bases from V and 7 bases from J, with 12 bases between. The CDR3 loop is CASSPNLGGELFF. The CDR3 DNA is TGTGCCAGCAGCCCCAATCTCGGCGGGGAGCTGTTTTTT.

The CDR3 DNA is TGCGCCAGCAGCCAAGAGATCGAGACAGGGGGCACCGGGGAGCTGTTTTTT. This sequence encodes CASSQEIETGGTGELFF. The J gene is TRBJ2-2, the V gene TRBV4-3, with 9 bases fitting TRBD1. The CDR3 is 17 amino acids. Germline values: CDR1 LGHNA, CDR2 YSLEER. V trimming: 0 bases; J trimming: 4 bases; junction bases outside the gene matches: 6.

This clone was picked up a small number of times. The chain has TRBV2 and TRBJ2-5, with D maybe TRBD2 (6 bases). The CDR3 is 14 residues long. Trimming left V 6 bases short and J 5 bases short, with 16 bases between. Germline V gene data show CDR1 as SNHLY and CDR2 as FYNNEI. The CDR3 reads CASRPGSAGETQYF. The CDR3 bases are TGTGCCAGCAGACCCGGGAGCGCCGGGGAGACCCAGTACTTC.

V usage is TRBV4-3 and J usage is TRBJ2-1, with D perhaps matching TRBD2 (6 bases). From germline, CDR1 is LGHNA and CDR2 YSLEER. CDR3 length: 17 residues. Trimming shortened V by 0 bases and J by 6 bases, and 18 bases separated the two germline ends. The CDR3: CASSQDRGGLLANEQFF. The CDR3 DNA reads TGCGCCAGCAGCCAAGACCGTGGGGGATTACTAGCCAATGAGCAGTTCTTC.

The genes are TRBV5-1 and TRBJ1-3, with D unclear. The germline V gene encodes CDR1 SGHRS and CDR2 YFSETQ. V was pared by 0 bases and J by 0 bases, with 10 bases between. The CDR3 runs to 16 residues. The DNA for the CDR3 is TGCGCCAGCAGCTTGGAGTTACTTAACTCTGGAAACACCATATATTTT. This codes for CASSLELLNSGNTIYF.

The rearrangement links TRBV5-1 to TRBJ2-2, with 8 bases aligning to TRBD1. The CDR3 covers 14 residues. V trimming: 4 bases; J trimming: 6 bases; junction bases outside the gene matches: 5. CDR1 and CDR2 (germline): SGHRS, YFSETQ. CDR3 bases: TGCGCCAGCAGCAATCCGACAGGGGCCGGGGAGCTGTTTTTT. Its translation: CASSNPTGAGELFF.

This clone was seen only once. The chain recombines TRBV18 with TRBJ2-2, with 10 bases aligning to TRBD2. The CDR3 extends over 17 amino acids. Trimming cost V 2 bases and J 0 bases; bases outside gene matches: 3. Germline-derived CDR1 and CDR2 are KGHSH and LQKENI. The CDR3: CASSPNGLAANTGELFF. The CDR3 DNA reads as TGTGCCAGCTCACCAAACGGACTAGCGGCGAACACCGGGGAGCTGTTTTTT.

The rearrangement uses TRBV9 and TRBJ2-3, with TRBD1 identical over 8 bases. V gave up 4 bases and J gave up 1 base; unmatched junction bases: 8. CDR3 length: 16 residues. In germline, CDR1 is SGDLS, CDR2 YYNGEE. The CDR3 loop reads CASSIRQGYGTDTQYF. CDR3 sequence (DNA): TGTGCCAGCAGCATACGACAGGGGTACGGCACAGATACGCAGTATTTT.

The CDR3 bases are TGTGCTAGTGGCCCGGGACAGGGGAACACTGAAGCTTTCTTT. Encoded protein: CASGPGQGNTEAFF. The chain links TRBV12-5 to TRBJ1-1, with 9 bases that match TRBD1. The V gene's germline CDR1 is LGHNT and CDR2 FRNRAP. The length of the CDR3 is 14 residues. V gave up 6 bases and J gave up 1 base; unmatched junction bases: 3.

DNA of the CDR3: TGTGCCAGCAGCGTAGGACAAACTGGTACGCAGTATTTT. It yields the protein CASSVGQTGTQYF. The gene calls are TRBV9 and TRBJ2-3; D is undetermined. Trimming cost V 0 bases and J 8 bases, with 10 bases left between them. The length of the CDR3 is 13 residues. Germline V CDR1 and CDR2: SGDLS, YYNGEE. Combining the CDR3 with reference TRBV9 and TRBJ2-3 gives the whole variable domain DSGVTQTPKHLITATGQRVTLRCSPRSGDLSVYWYQQSLDQGLQFLIQYYNGEERAKGNILERFSAQQFPDLHSELNLSSLELGDSALYFCASSVGQTGTQYFGPGTRLTVL.

The chain's CDR3 is CASSYSPSTGDTQYF. The CDR3 DNA follows: TGTGCCAGCAGTTACTCGCCCTCGACTGGAGATACGCAGTATTTT. The V and J genes are TRBV6-5 and TRBJ2-3; the D is unclear. Germline V gives CDR1 MNHEY, CDR2 SVGAGI. This CDR3 has 15 residues. V was pared by 0 bases and J by 5 bases, with 12 bases between.

This chain joins TRBV4-1 and TRBJ2-7; D is perhaps TRBD2 (6 bases). CDR1 and CDR2 from the germline V gene are MGHRA and YSYEKL. This CDR3 spans 14 amino acids. The ends were cut back, 1 base at V and 3 bases at J, with 10 bases in the middle. In DNA form, the CDR3 reads TGCGCCAGCAGCCAAGTTAATAGCGGCTACGAGCAGTACTTC. It encodes CASSQVNSGYEQYF.

This clone came up a few times. The chain recombines TRBV29-1 with TRBJ1-2; D is perhaps TRBD1 (5 bases). V lost 0 bases and J lost 2, with 13 bases in between. CDR3 length: 15 amino acids. Per germline, CDR1 SQVTM and CDR2 ANQGSEA. The CDR3 DNA reads as TGCAGCGTTGAAGAAAGACAGACGAAGAACTATGGCTACACCTTC. Protein sequence: CSVEERQTKNYGYTF.

This clone has just one count. The chain employs TRBV5-6 and TRBJ1-1, with D possibly matching TRBD1 (5 bases). The CDR3 consists of 14 residues. With 0 bases removed from V and 3 bases from J, the gap between germline ends came to 9 bases. The germline V gene encodes CDR1 SGHDT and CDR2 YYEEEE. The CDR3 region is CASSLGPRDTEAFF. The CDR3 nucleotides read TGTGCCAGCAGCTTGGGTCCCAGGGACACTGAAGCTTTCTTT. Variable domain in full (rest from reference TRBV5-6 and TRBJ1-1): DAGVTQSPTHLIKTRGQQVTLRCSPKSGHDTVSWYQQALGQGPQFIFQYYEEEERQRGNFPDRFSGHQFPNYSSELNVNALLLGDSALYLCASSLGPRDTEAFFGQGTRLTVV.

This chain uses TRBV7-8 with TRBJ1-3; 11 bases align to TRBD1. Germline trimming cut 3 bases from V and 6 bases from J; bases unmatched to any gene: 4. There are 15 residues in the CDR3. CDR1 is SGHVS and CDR2 is FQNEAQ in the germline V gene. The CDR3 region has the DNA TGTGCCAGCAGCTTGGACAGGGGGCCAGTAAACACCATATATTTT. It specifies CASSLDRGPVNTIYF.

V is TRBV30 and J is TRBJ2-3, with TRBD2 as a possible D gene (7 bases). Germline-derived CDR1 and CDR2 are GTSNPN and SVGIG (reference sequence). The CDR3 has 14 amino acids. V was clipped by 5 bases and J by 7 bases, with 19 bases between them. CDR3 bases: TGTGCCTGGGGCACGGGGGGCCATGTACATACGCAGTATTTT. Its translation: CAWGTGGHVHTQYF.

This clone was observed a few times. V gene TRBV28 combines with J gene TRBJ1-1; D perhaps matches TRBD1 (5 bases). Germline V CDR1 and CDR2: MDHEN, SYDVKM. This CDR3 has 14 amino acids. V gave up 7 bases and J gave up 4 bases, with 16 bases separating them. The CDR3 coding sequence is TGTGCCAGCAACCTGGGGGGAGGAGGCACTGAAGCTTTCTTT. Amino acids: CASNLGGGGTEAFF. The full variable domain, completed using reference TRBV28 and TRBJ1-1, is DVKVTQSSRYLVKRTGEKVFLECVQDMDHENMFWYRQDPGLGLRLIYFSYDVKMKEKGDIPEGYSVSREKKERFSLILESASTNQTSMYLCASNLGGGGTEAFFGQGTRLTVV.

This clone came up once. The genes are TRBV19 and TRBJ2-5, with TRBD1 identical over 9 bases. The junction had 8 bases not matched to a gene; V was cut back by 3 bases and J by 6 bases. This CDR3 comprises 15 residues. The V gene's germline CDR1 is LNHDA and CDR2 SQIVND (reference sequence). The CDR3 bases are TGTGCCAGTAGTATGAAACAGGGGGCGAAAAAGACCCAGTACTTC. Translating gives CASSMKQGAKKTQYF.

The genes are TRBV14 and TRBJ1-2; weak D call: TRBD1 (5 bases). The CDR3 runs to 16 residues. Germline V gene data show CDR1 as SGHDN and CDR2 as FVKESK. Trimming cost V 0 bases and J 2 bases, with 13 bases left between them. CDR3 amino acids: CASSQDLRGINYGYTF. CDR3 DNA: TGTGCCAGCAGCCAAGATCTACGGGGGATAAACTATGGCTACACCTTC.

This rearrangement joins TRBV19 to TRBJ1-6, with TRBD1 as a possible D gene (5 bases). The CDR3 extends over 15 amino acids. Germline V lookup: CDR1 LNHDA, CDR2 SQIVND (reference sequence). Trimming removed 3 bases at V and 3 bases at J, with 9 bases between. DNA of the CDR3: TGTGCCAGTAGTATTCAGGGAAGCTATAATTCACCCCTCCACTTT. Its translation: CASSIQGSYNSPLHF.

The chain carries TRBV3-1 (or the pseudogene TRBV3-2) and TRBJ2-5; 11 bases agree with TRBD2. Germline-derived CDR1 and CDR2 are LGHDT and YNNKEL (reference sequence). V trimming: 1 base; J trimming: 1 base; junction bases outside the gene matches: 2. There are 16 residues in the CDR3. This CDR3 is CASSQVAGGIQETQYF. The CDR3 DNA reads as TGTGCCAGCAGCCAAGTAGCGGGGGGGATCCAAGAGACCCAGTACTTC.

The chain has TRBV21-1 and TRBJ2-1; no DNA check was done on the table's D call, TRBD2. TRBV21-1 is listed as a pseudogene. The CDR3 extends over 16 amino acids. DNA for the CDR3: TGTGCCAGCAGCAATTGTCGAGTACTAGCGGACAATGAGCAGTTCTTC. Translation gives CASSNCRVLADNEQFF.

CDR3 sequence (DNA): TGCGCCAGCAGCCAAGGGACAGAAGCTGGAAACACCATATATTTT. Its translation is CASSQGTEAGNTIYF. The chain combines TRBV4-3 with TRBJ1-3; D perhaps matches TRBD1 (6 bases). Trimming removed 1 base at V and 2 bases at J, with 9 bases between. From germline, CDR1 is LGHNA and CDR2 YSLEER. The CDR3 is 15 residues long.

The V call is TRBV15, the J call TRBJ2-5, with a possible D match to TRBD2 (7 bases). Germline V gives CDR1 LNHNV, CDR2 YYDKDF (reference sequence). This CDR3 spans 14 amino acids. V was clipped by 0 bases and J by 4 bases, with 9 bases between them. CDR3 coding DNA: TGTGCCACCAGCAGAGATCGGGGGGCAGAGACCCAGTACTTC. It yields the protein CATSRDRGAETQYF.

This clone showed up just a few times. The chain recombines TRBV7-2 with TRBJ2-7; no definite D call. Trimming stripped 0 bases from V and 1 base from J, with 7 bases between. CDR1 is SGHTA, CDR2 FQGNSA, per germline. The CDR3 totals 14 residues. The CDR3 is CASSLADTSYEQYF. The CDR3 DNA is TGTGCCAGCAGCTTAGCAGACACTTCCTACGAGCAGTACTTC.

The V and J genes are TRBV6-5 and TRBJ1-1; 12 nucleotides line up with TRBD1. Germline loops: CDR1 MNHEY, CDR2 SVGAGI. The V and J ends lost 6 bases and 0 bases, in that order; junction bases with no gene match: 2. This CDR3 contains 15 residues. CDR3 nucleotides: TGTGCCAGCAGGGGACAGGGGGCCGTGAACACTGAAGCTTTCTTT. This sequence encodes CASRGQGAVNTEAFF.

This chain connects TRBV28 to TRBJ2-7; D gene ambiguous. Germline V lookup: CDR1 MDHEN, CDR2 SYDVKM. The CDR3 loop spans 13 amino acids. With 6 bases removed from V and 4 bases from J, the gap between germline ends came to 13 bases. CDR3: CASRRTPPYEQYF. Written as DNA, the CDR3 is TGTGCCAGCAGAAGAACTCCTCCTTACGAGCAGTACTTC.

V usage is TRBV4-2 and J usage is TRBJ2-5; 9 bases are shared with TRBD2. The CDR3 consists of 15 residues. CDR1 LGHNA and CDR2 YNFKEQ come from the germline V gene. V lost 1 base, J lost 5 bases, and 5 bases stayed unmatched. CDR3 sequence (DNA): TGTGCCAGCAGCCAAGTTAGCGGGGGTACGGAGACCCAGTACTTC. Translation gives CASSQVSGGTETQYF.